Below, 28 T cell receptor beta chains from the same sample are listed, as sequenced in a study of T cell repertoires in cytomegalovirus infection. For these receptors, no antigen is known. Each CDR3 protein is one row after TCRdb ran MiXCR on the reads. The sample carries about 25,000 distinct CDR3 sequences, approximately 22% recorded once. Sequences were derived from CD8+ T cells from cultured PBMCs, sampled from culture after CMV antigen stimulation. The receptor source for this set is a human donor in good health (CMV status not recorded). Some clones in this sample may be carry-over from other donors' samples.

The chain recombines TRBV19 with TRBJ1-3, with a weak D call TRBD1 (6 bases). The CDR3 is 16 residues long. V was shortened by 1 base and J by 0 bases, with 10 bases between the two germline ends. Germline CDR1 LNHDA, CDR2 SQIVND (reference sequence). The CDR3 is CASSIAGAISGNTIYF. The CDR3 nucleotides read TGTGCCAGTAGTATAGCAGGGGCGATCTCTGGAAACACCATATATTTT.

The CDR3 DNA reads as TGTGCCAGCAGCCCTACCGACAGGGAAGCTTTCTTT. As protein: CASSPTDREAFF. The rearrangement joins TRBV6-6 to TRBJ1-1, with D maybe TRBD1 (6 bases). This CDR3 is 12 amino acids long. CDR1 and CDR2 (germline): MNHNY, SVGAGI (reference sequence). Trimming took off 6 bases at V and 8 bases at J, with 13 bases between the two ends.

This clonotype was seen many times. The chain employs TRBV12-3 or TRBV12-4 and TRBJ1-3; D is uncertain. The CDR3 length is 14 residues. V gave up 1 base and J gave up 2 bases, with 6 bases separating them. DNA of the CDR3: TGTGCCAGCAGTTTAGGACTCGCTGGAAACACCATATATTTT. This encodes CASSLGLAGNTIYF.

This clonotype was counted ten times or more. This chain joins TRBV7-8 and TRBJ1-1, with TRBD1 as a possible D gene (6 bases). Per germline, CDR1 SGHVS and CDR2 FQNEAQ. This CDR3 has 16 residues. Trimming stripped 5 bases from V and 0 bases from J, with 16 bases between. CDR3 in amino acids: CASSHGGRIMNTEAFF. CDR3 nucleotides: TGTGCCAGCAGCCACGGGGGGCGGATCATGAACACTGAAGCTTTCTTT.

The chain links TRBV7-4 to TRBJ2-1; D is unclear. V was cut by 2 bases and J by 7 bases, with 12 bases left in between. Germline CDR1 SGHVT, CDR2 SQSDAQ. The length of the CDR3 is 14 residues. The CDR3 loop is CASSLRRTENEQFF. CDR3 coding DNA: TGTGCCAGCAGCTTACGAAGAACGGAGAATGAGCAGTTCTTC.

This chain links TRBV3-1 with TRBJ2-2, with 9 positions matching TRBD1. The J segment lost 9 bases and the V segment lost 0 bases, leaving 11 bases of the junction unmatched. This CDR3 spans 17 amino acids. The germline gives CDR1 LGHDT, CDR2 YNNKEL (reference sequence). The chain's CDR3 is CASSQDRDRDPTRELFF. CDR3 bases: TGTGCCAGCAGCCAAGATAGGGACAGGGACCCGACCCGGGAGCTGTTTTTT.

The gene calls are TRBV27 and TRBJ1-2; 7 bases are shared with TRBD1. The CDR3 has 17 residues. Germline V gene data show CDR1 as MNHEY and CDR2 as SMNVEV (reference sequence). V lost 4 bases to trimming and J lost 2 bases; unmatched junction nucleotides: 13. Here the CDR3 DNA reads TGTGCCAGCAGTTCCTTATCACAGGGGATTGGAAACTATGGCTACACCTTC. Translating gives CASSSLSQGIGNYGYTF.

This rearrangement joins TRBV2 to TRBJ1-1; D ambiguous. The CDR3 totals 11 residues. V gave up 7 bases and J gave up 4 bases, with 7 bases separating them. Germline V lookup: CDR1 SNHLY, CDR2 FYNNEI. The CDR3 nucleotides read TGTGCCAGCATAGGGATCACTGAAGCTTTCTTT. Its protein is CASIGITEAFF.

This clonotype was observed at least ten times. V usage is TRBV7-9 and J usage is TRBJ2-7; D is unclear. This CDR3 is 12 amino acids long. With 5 bases removed from V and 4 bases from J, the gap between germline ends came to 9 bases. The V gene's germline CDR1 is SEHNR and CDR2 FQNEAQ (reference sequence). The CDR3 loop is CASSLDPYEQYF. In nucleotides, the CDR3 is TGTGCCAGCAGCCTGGACCCGTACGAGCAGTACTTC. Variable domain in full (rest from reference TRBV7-9 and TRBJ2-7): DTGVSQNPRHKITKRGQNVTFRCDPISEHNRLYWYRQTLGQGPEFLTYFQNEAQLEKSRLLSDRFSAERPKGSFSTLEIQRTEQGDSAMYLCASSLDPYEQYFGPGTRLTVT.

There are many counts of this clonotype. V gene TRBV7-2 combines with J gene TRBJ2-1, with D unresolved. Trimming removed 6 bases at V and 2 bases at J, with 17 bases between. The CDR3 totals 16 residues. Looked up from germline, CDR1 is SGHTA and CDR2 is FQGNSA. The DNA for the CDR3 is TGTGCCAGCAGTTCTAATCTCGGCTCACCCTACAATGAGCAGTTCTTC. Amino acids: CASSSNLGSPYNEQFF.

The sample holds many counts of this clonotype. The rearrangement uses TRBV7-8 and TRBJ1-2; D not certain. This CDR3 has 13 amino acids. Trimming took off 5 bases at V and 4 bases at J, with 11 bases between the two ends. Per the germline V gene, CDR1 is SGHVS and CDR2 is FQNEAQ. CDR3 amino acids: CASSLGRTYGYTF. The CDR3 region has the DNA TGTGCCAGCAGCCTCGGAAGAACCTATGGCTACACCTTC. The complete variable domain, with remaining parts taken from reference TRBV7-8 and TRBJ1-2, reads GAGVSQSPRYKVAKRGQDVALRCDPISGHVSLFWYQQALGQGPEFLTYFQNEAQLDKSGLPSDRFFAERPEGSVSTLKIQRTQQEDSAVYLCASSLGRTYGYTFGSGTRLTVV.

This clonotype was observed many times. The chain combines TRBV11-2 with TRBJ2-7; 9 bases are shared with TRBD1. The CDR3 loop spans 16 amino acids. CDR1 and CDR2 (germline): SGHAT, FQNNGV. The V and J ends lost 0 bases and 3 bases, in that order; junction bases with no gene match: 6. CDR3 sequence (DNA): TGTGCCAGCAGCTTAGACCCGACGGGACAGGGCTACGAGCAGTACTTC. It encodes CASSLDPTGQGYEQYF.

In nucleotides, the CDR3 is TGCAGTGCTTCTCAGACAGTTCCCTTCTACGAGCAGTACTTC. This codes for CSASQTVPFYEQYF. V usage is TRBV20-1 and J usage is TRBJ2-7; a possible D gene is TRBD1 (5 bases). CDR1 is DFQATT, CDR2 SNEGSKA, per germline (reference sequence). CDR3 size: 14 residues. Trimming left V 5 bases short and J 3 bases short, with 17 bases between.

The chain is built from TRBV6-2 or TRBV6-3 and TRBJ1-2; D not certain. V was clipped by 4 bases and J by 2 bases, with 14 bases between them. In germline, CDR1 is MNHEY, CDR2 SVGEGT. The CDR3 is 15 residues long. In nucleotides, the CDR3 is TGTGCCAGCAGTTCGTTCCTGGGCAGCAACTATGGCTACACCTTC. Translating gives CASSSFLGSNYGYTF.

The rearrangement uses TRBV27 and TRBJ2-2; 9 bases map to TRBD1. Per germline, CDR1 MNHEY and CDR2 SMNVEV (reference sequence). This CDR3 spans 15 amino acids. V lost 3 bases and J lost 4; bases outside the gene matches: 3. The CDR3 nucleotides read TGTGCCAGCAGTTTGGGGACAGGGACCACCGGGGAGCTGTTTTTT. This encodes CASSLGTGTTGELFF.

This clonotype was detected ten times or more. This chain joins TRBV7-6 and TRBJ2-1; D is ambiguous. The germline V gene has CDR1 SGHVS and CDR2 FNYEAQ. The CDR3 covers 13 residues. Trimming pared 0 bases from V and 9 bases from J, leaving 9 bases between. The CDR3 here is CASSLAPFGEQFF. The CDR3 DNA is TGTGCCAGCAGCTTAGCGCCCTTTGGTGAGCAGTTCTTC.

The gene calls are TRBV7-4 and TRBJ2-5; D not resolved. The V end lost 2 bases, the J end lost 1 base, and 8 bases lay between the germline ends. Germline V gene data show CDR1 as SGHVT and CDR2 as SQSDAQ. The CDR3 totals 14 residues. CDR3 protein: CASSLIHTQETQYF. For the CDR3, the DNA is TGTGCCAGCAGCTTAATCCATACCCAAGAGACCCAGTACTTC.

This clonotype was detected ten times or more. The chain uses TRBV28 and TRBJ1-5; no clear D. The CDR3 contains 14 residues. Trimming removed 10 bases from V and 3 bases from J, with 16 bases in between. Germline CDR1 and CDR2: MDHEN and SYDVKM. CDR3 coding DNA: TGTGCCATAAAAAGGGCGGGCATCAATCAGCCCCAGCATTTT. Amino acid sequence: CAIKRAGINQPQHF.

This clonotype has a handful of counts. The chain is built from TRBV28 and TRBJ1-5, with TRBD1 as a possible D gene (5 bases). The germline CDR1 and CDR2 sequences are MDHEN and SYDVKM. V lost 6 bases and J lost 3, with 18 bases in between. The CDR3 runs to 16 residues. CDR3 region: CASSTYRSGPNQPQHF. DNA for the CDR3: TGTGCCAGCAGCACCTACAGATCGGGGCCCAATCAGCCCCAGCATTTT.

This clonotype turned up a few times. The chain carries TRBV20-1 and TRBJ1-3; 8 bases line up with TRBD1. The germline gives CDR1 DFQATT, CDR2 SNEGSKA (reference sequence). Trimming at V came to 3 bases and at J to 0 bases, leaving 4 bases not matched to a gene. The CDR3 consists of 15 residues. CDR3 bases: TGCAGTGCTAGGGACAGGGACGACTCTGGAAACACCATATATTTT. Amino acid sequence: CSARDRDDSGNTIYF.

This clonotype was counted a few times. The V gene is TRBV6-5, the J gene TRBJ1-4; TRBD1 agrees at 7 bases. The CDR3 length is 15 residues. After removal of 6 bases from V and 4 bases from J, the junction contained 8 bases not matched to a gene. Germline values: CDR1 MNHEY, CDR2 SVGAGI. The CDR3 loop reads CASRTWDSLNEKLFF. The CDR3 DNA is TGTGCCAGCAGAACATGGGACAGCCTTAATGAAAAACTGTTTTTT.

This clonotype was counted between two and nine times. This chain joins TRBV11-2 and TRBJ2-1; a possible D gene is TRBD1 (5 bases). The CDR3 has 13 residues. Germline-derived CDR1 and CDR2 are SGHAT and FQNNGV. V gave up 2 bases and J gave up 10 bases, with 12 bases separating them. In DNA, the CDR3 is TGTGCCAGCAGCTTATTCAGGGTCGGGGAGCAGTTCTTC. Encoded protein: CASSLFRVGEQFF.

V gene TRBV5-4 combines with J gene TRBJ2-2; D gene uncertain. The germline V and J ends were trimmed by 3 bases and 8 bases, with 8 bases remaining between them. The CDR3 sequence is 12 residues long. CDR1 is SGHNT, CDR2 YYREEE, per germline (reference sequence). The CDR3 sequence: CASSSASGELFF. Written as DNA, the CDR3 is TGTGCCAGCAGCTCCGCGTCGGGGGAGCTGTTTTTT.

The chain joins TRBV4-1 to TRBJ2-1; D is undetermined. V dropped 2 bases and J dropped 9 bases, with 11 bases sitting between them. Germline lookup yields CDR1 MGHRA and CDR2 YSYEKL. CDR3 length equals 13 residues. The CDR3 is CASSQTRTVEQFF. The DNA for the CDR3 is TGCGCCAGCAGCCAAACGAGGACGGTTGAGCAGTTCTTC.

V is TRBV6-1 and J is TRBJ2-5, with D unresolved. The V gene lost 7 bases and the J gene lost 0 bases, with 21 bases spanning the gap. Germline values: CDR1 MNHNS, CDR2 SASEGT. The CDR3 loop spans 17 amino acids. The CDR3 loop is CASTEWEPLNYQETQYF. CDR3 coding DNA: TGTGCCAGCACCGAATGGGAACCCCTTAATTACCAAGAGACCCAGTACTTC.

In its sample, this clonotype was seen many times. The chain couples TRBV7-3 to TRBJ2-2; 8 nucleotides align to TRBD1. CDR1 is SGHTA and CDR2 is FQGTGA in the germline V gene. The CDR3 length is 15 residues. With V trimmed by 6 bases and J by 6 bases, 9 bases remained unmatched. CDR3 sequence reads: CASRFTTGAAGELFF. In nucleotides, the CDR3 is TGTGCCAGCAGGTTTACGACAGGGGCGGCCGGGGAGCTGTTTTTT.

In its sample, this clonotype was seen many times. The chain recombines TRBV7-2 with TRBJ2-3; TRBD2 matches at 9 bases. Germline CDR1 is SGHTA and CDR2 is FQGNSA. The CDR3 consists of 15 residues. After removal of 5 bases from V and 2 bases from J, the junction contained 5 bases not matched to a gene. DNA for the CDR3: TGTGCCAGCAGCCGAATAGCGGGGGCCACAGATACGCAGTATTTT. Translating it yields CASSRIAGATDTQYF.

CDR3 in DNA: TGTGCCTCGGGACGACCGGGCATAATGAGCGGCTACACCTTC. It is translated as CASGRPGIMSGYTF. The rearrangement links TRBV28 to TRBJ1-2; D may be TRBD1 (5 bases). Trimming stripped 11 bases from V and 8 bases from J, with 24 bases between. The germline V gene encodes CDR1 MDHEN and CDR2 SYDVKM. The CDR3 has 14 amino acids.